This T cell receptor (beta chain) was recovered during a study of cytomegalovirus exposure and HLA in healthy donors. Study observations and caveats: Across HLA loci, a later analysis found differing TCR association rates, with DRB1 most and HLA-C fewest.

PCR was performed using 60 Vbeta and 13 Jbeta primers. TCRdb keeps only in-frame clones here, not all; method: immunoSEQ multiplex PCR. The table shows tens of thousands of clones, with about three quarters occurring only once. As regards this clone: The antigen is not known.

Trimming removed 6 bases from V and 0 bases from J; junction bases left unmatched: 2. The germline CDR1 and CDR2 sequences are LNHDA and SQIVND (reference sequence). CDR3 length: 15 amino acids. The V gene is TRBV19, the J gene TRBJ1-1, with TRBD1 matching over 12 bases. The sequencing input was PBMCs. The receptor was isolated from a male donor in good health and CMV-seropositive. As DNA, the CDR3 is TGTGCCAGTAGGGGACAGGGGGCCATGAACACTGAAGCTTTCTTT. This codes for CASRGQGAMNTEAFF.